This T cell receptor beta chain was sequenced in a study of read filtering for tumor transcriptome and immune sequencing. At the level of the study: Revised staging placed eight or nine patients in R-ISS I, about 17 in II, 6 or 7 in III.

This library used about 360 ng RNA and molecular barcoded adaptors spanning alpha/delta and beta/gamma chains. MiXCR, applied by TCRdb to the reads, yields one record per CDR3 protein. This sample has 120,000 or so distinct CDR3 sequences, with roughly 13% found just once. This clonotype has just a few counts. The CDR3 length is 12 residues. Trimming removed 5 bases at V and 8 bases at J, with 11 bases between. Material for sequencing was a population of CD138-negative cells sorted from bone marrow. This receptor was identified in a donor at least 40 years old with multiple myeloma. This chain connects TRBV12-3 or TRBV12-4 to TRBJ2-3, with a tentative D call TRBD2 (6 bases). The CDR3 spells CASSRGSGTQYF. The CDR3 nucleotides read TGTGCCAGCAGTCGTGGTAGCGGTACGCAGTATTTT.